One TCR beta chain is described in this entry. Its antigen is unknown. The data were produced by immunoSEQ multiplex PCR, yet TCRdb's version contains in-frame clones alone and is incomplete. The sample contains about 120,000 clones, roughly 92% of which appear only once. V was pared by 1 base and J by 7 bases, with 4 bases of the junction left unmatched. Germline V CDR1 and CDR2: SEHNR, FQNEAQ (reference sequence). This CDR3 has 14 amino acids. These data originate in a study of T cell responses to AZD1222 COVID-19 vaccine. Regarding the study as a whole: Nearly half of unique spike-specific TCRs reportedly avoided B.1.351 and B.1.1.7 mutated regions. Mostly white British, mostly female donors; authors suggested clonal diversity may be underestimated.

This rearrangement joins TRBV7-9 to TRBJ1-3, with 7 bases lining up with TRBD1. Sequences were derived from peripheral blood, sampled 28 days after the second AZD1222 dose. This receptor was identified in an adult who received the AZD1222 COVID-19 vaccine. As DNA, the CDR3 is TGTGCCAGCAGCTTAGAGGACAGGTCGAACACCATATATTTT. It yields the protein CASSLEDRSNTIYF.